This is a list of T cell receptor beta chains from one sample in a study of T cells expressing NK-cell markers. TCRdb reanalyzed the 5' RACE reads and collapses them to one entry per CDR3 protein, without DNA. The sample includes approximately 110,000 distinct CDR3 sequences. The sequencing sample was made of blood T cells: a sorted CD56 or NKG2C T cell subset, CD4+ or CD8+ T cells, or bulk PBMC T cells (not recorded which). The receptor set was obtained from a woman between 18 and 69 years old in good health. CDR3s include the opening cysteine and the closing phenylalanine or tryptophan.

V gene: TRBV29-1; J gene: TRBJ2-7; CDR3 protein: CSVLRQGAYEQYF
V gene: TRBV5-6; J gene: TRBJ2-5; CDR3 protein: CASSLGAIQETQYF
V gene: TRBV20-1; J gene: TRBJ2-1; CDR3 protein: CSARDGLAGGYNEQFF
V gene: TRBV5-1; J gene: TRBJ1-5; CDR3 protein: CASSPGTGGPNQPQHF
V gene: TRBV4-2; J gene: TRBJ2-1; CDR3 protein: CASSPRGRNEQFF
V gene: TRBV5-1; J gene: TRBJ2-3; CDR3 protein: CASSLEFRLAGHTDTQYF
V gene: TRBV6-1; J gene: TRBJ2-3; CDR3 protein: CASRALAEDTDTQYF
V gene: TRBV3-1; J gene: TRBJ2-5; CDR3 protein: CASSGVLEETQYF
V gene: TRBV20-1; J gene: TRBJ1-5; CDR3 protein: CSAYTSGTLLLNQPQHF
V gene: TRBV4-2; J gene: TRBJ2-1; CDR3 protein: CASSLTGLAAYNEQFF
V gene: TRBV12-3/TRBV12-4; J gene: TRBJ2-5; CDR3 protein: CASGFFHQETQYF
V gene: TRBV6-1; J gene: TRBJ1-6; CDR3 protein: CASTIDSSYNSPLHF
V gene: TRBV20-1; J gene: TRBJ1-1; CDR3 protein: CSASPLPGAMNTEAFF
V gene: TRBV9; J gene: TRBJ1-2; CDR3 protein: CASSVGGDRQDYGYTF
V gene: TRBV9; J gene: TRBJ2-3; CDR3 protein: CASGQGGSDTQYF
V gene: TRBV29-1; J gene: TRBJ2-7; CDR3 protein: CSASQGGYEQYF